This TCR beta chain was sequenced during a study of shared clonotypes between healthy human individuals. Using 200 ng DNA, some 30,000 T cell genomes, the sorted-subset replicate PCRs were run. Libraries were prepared by immunoSEQ multiplex PCR; TCRdb keeps only in-frame clonotypes and omits some of them. The sample lists over 950,000 clones; about 80% were seen once. Donors comprised only Caucasian adults living in Nashville, Tennessee. Sequenced sample: memory CD4+ T cells from PBMCs. Subset in this sample: CD45RA-negative fraction. The TCR originated in a man aged 18 to 29 in good health. Some clones in this sample may be carry-over from other donors' samples.

The CDR3 sequence is CAWSRTGEQFF. The CDR3 DNA follows: TGTGCCTGGAGTCGGACCGGTGAGCAGTTCTTC. The chain combines TRBV30 with TRBJ2-1; D ambiguous. The germline V and J ends were trimmed by 2 bases and 9 bases, with 8 bases remaining between them. Per germline, CDR1 GTSNPN and CDR2 SVGIG (reference sequence). This CDR3 spans 11 amino acids.